This T cell receptor (beta chain) was observed in a study of T cell repertoires in cytomegalovirus infection. Whole-study results and caveats: Adding up the frequency of public TCR beta families identified people who carried CMV plus the relevant HLA. Ex vivo responses were dominated by HLA-C-restricted CMV-specific TCR beta clonotypes.

V lost 5 bases, J lost 4 bases, and 6 bases stayed unmatched. From germline, CDR1 is SGHVT and CDR2 SQSDAQ. This CDR3 has 14 amino acids. TCRdb called the reads again in MiXCR, with one record for every CDR3 protein. The sample consists of about 830,000 distinct CDR3 sequences, over 25% of them appearing once. This clonotype was counted a few times. Its target is not known. The source of this sequence is a human donor in good health (CMV status not recorded). Some clones in this sample may be carry-over from other donors' samples. The chain is built from TRBV7-4 and TRBJ1-2; 8 bases align to TRBD1. This sample comprised cultured CD8+ T cells from PBMCs, obtained from culture after CMV antigen stimulation. CDR3 coding DNA: TGTGCCAGCAGCCCCGGGACAGGCATCTATGGCTACACCTTC. Protein: CASSPGTGIYGYTF. Full variable domain (rest looked up from reference TRBV7-4 and TRBJ1-2): GAGVSQSPRYKVAKRGRDVALRCDSISGHVTLYWYRQTLGQGSEVLTYSQSDAQRDKSGRPSGRFSAERPERSVSTLKIQRTEQGDSAVYLCASSPGTGIYGYTFGSGTRLTVV.